This TCR beta chain stems from a study of control samples from healthy donors and cancer patients. Data came from immunoSEQ multiplex PCR; TCRdb stores just in-frame clones and leaves some out. The profile covers 100,000 to 150,000 clones, with more than 70% appearing a single time and about 3.2% taken by the ten largest. This CDR3 comprises 13 residues. Between the trimmed V and J ends, which lost 5 bases and 5 bases, there was a span of 12 bases. Germline CDR1 reads MRHNA; CDR2 reads SNTAGT. The receptor's source is a man aged 50 or older in good health. The chain employs TRBV6-4 and TRBJ2-5; no clear D gene. Sequencing was performed on blood. The CDR3 sequence is CASSREGSETQYF. CDR3 DNA sequence: TGTGCCAGCAGTAGAGAAGGCAGTGAGACCCAGTACTTC.